This is a list of T cell receptor beta chains from one sample in a study of cytomegalovirus exposure and HLA in healthy donors. The data were produced by immunoSEQ multiplex PCR, yet TCRdb's version contains in-frame clones alone and is incomplete. Found here are just under 65,000 clones, just under 95% of them singletons; the top ten hold 7%. Sequencing used PBMCs. These receptors were obtained from a young woman in good health and CMV-seropositive. Each CDR3 is given with its conserved first and last residue. The D gene is left open where the match is weak. A clone size is listed for some rows: how often the clone was seen (once, few, many), or a class if it is expanded.

J gene	V gene	clone size	CDR3 length	D gene	CDR3 DNA	CDR3 protein
TRBJ2-6	TRBV5-1	NA	20	TRBD2	TGCGCCAGCAGCGTGGGATCGGGGGGAGGGGAAAGCTCTGGGGCCAACGTCCTGACTTTC	CASSVGSGGGESSGANVLTF
TRBJ1-6	TRBV7-3	once	15	TRBD1	TGTGCCAGCAGCGCCTCCGGGACAGAAAATTCACCCCTCCACTTT	CASSASGTENSPLHF
TRBJ2-3	TRBV7-8	NA	15	NA	TGTGCCAGCACCCTCCTAGCGATAAGCACAGATACGCAGTATTTT	CASTLLAISTDTQYF
TRBJ2-1	TRBV7-9	NA	16	TRBD2	TGTGCCAGCAGCATCCACTCTAGCGGGATTTTCAATGAGCAGTTCTTC	CASSIHSSGIFNEQFF
TRBJ2-7	TRBV19	NA	14	NA	TGTGCCAGTAGTATCACAGGGAGGGGCTACGAGCAGTACTTC	CASSITGRGYEQYF
TRBJ1-1	TRBV2	NA	11	NA	TGTGCCAACCTTAGGGGGTTTCAAGCTTTCTTT	CANLRGFQAFF
TRBJ2-7	TRBV5-6	NA	14	TRBD1	TGTGCCAGCAGCTTGCGGGGACAGACCTACGAGCAGTACTTC	CASSLRGQTYEQYF
TRBJ2-3	TRBV19	NA	13	NA	TGTGCCAGTACCGTGGGGACAACAGATACGCAGTATTTT	CASTVGTTDTQYF
TRBJ2-3	TRBV2	once	13	NA	TGTGCCAGCAGGGAAACAGGGCCAGATACGCAGTATTTT	CASRETGPDTQYF
TRBJ2-7	TRBV5-1	NA	16	NA	TGCGCCAGCAGCTTTTGGTCCCTGACAAGCTCCTACGAGCAGTACTTC	CASSFWSLTSSYEQYF
TRBJ2-7	TRBV5-6	NA	17	TRBD1	TGTGCCAGCAGCGGAGGGGAGAAAGGGACAGGGGTTTACGAGCAGTACTTC	CASSGGEKGTGVYEQYF
TRBJ2-7	TRBV6-5	NA	12	NA	TGTGCCAGCAGCCTTAGCTCCTACGAGCAGTACTTC	CASSLSSYEQYF
TRBJ2-1	TRBV11-2	NA	15	NA	TGTGCCAGCAGCTTAGAACTTGGGGGGACCAATGAGCAGTTCTTC	CASSLELGGTNEQFF
TRBJ2-5	TRBV20-1	NA	11	TRBD2	TGCGGGGGGGACGGTCAAGAGACCCAGTACTTC	CGGDGQETQYF
TRBJ2-3	TRBV27	once	18	TRBD2	TGTGCCAGCAGTTTGGGCCCCCAACTAGCGGGGAACACAGATACGCAGTATTTT	CASSLGPQLAGNTDTQYF
TRBJ2-3	TRBV29-1	NA	14	TRBD2	TGCAGCGTTCTAGCGGGAGTTTGGGGAGATACGCAGTATTTT	CSVLAGVWGDTQYF
TRBJ2-3	TRBV4-3	NA	17	TRBD2	TGCGCCAGCAGCCCGACTTTTACCGGGGGGTACACAGATACGCAGTATTTT	CASSPTFTGGYTDTQYF
TRBJ2-1	TRBV9	NA	18	TRBD2	TGTGCCAGCAGCGTAGACCGGCGGGCTAGCGGGAGTATGAATGAGCAGTTCTTC	CASSVDRRASGSMNEQFF
TRBJ1-2	TRBV9	NA	13	NA	TGTGCCAGCAGGACACCATCGACCTATGGCTACACCTTC	CASRTPSTYGYTF
TRBJ2-1	TRBV7-7	NA	16	TRBD2	TGTGCTAGCAGCCCCCGGGGAGGGGCGGAGAGCAATGAGCAGTTCTTC	CASSPRGGAESNEQFF
TRBJ2-7	TRBV2	NA	13	NA	TGTGCCAGCAGTTACGCCCCAAGGGGCGAGCAGTACTTC	CASSYAPRGEQYF
TRBJ1-3	TRBV9	NA	17	NA	TGTGCCAGCAGCGTAGGATGGGGGGGCGGCTCTGGAAACACCATATATTTT	CASSVGWGGGSGNTIYF
TRBJ1-1	TRBV7-8	once	13	NA	TGTGCCACCGACACCGAGCTGAACACTGAAGCTTTCTTT	CATDTELNTEAFF
TRBJ2-2	TRBV28	NA	14	TRBD2	TGTGCCAGCAGTTCGGGGAGGGACACCGGGGAGCTGTTTTTT	CASSSGRDTGELFF
TRBJ2-1	TRBV27	NA	15	TRBD1	TGTGCCAGCAGTTTACTGCAGGGGGCGCACTATGAGCAGTTCTTC	CASSLLQGAHYEQFF
TRBJ1-1	TRBV4-2	NA	20	TRBD1	TGTGCCAGCAGCCAAGTAATACCTTCTCGCATACAGGGGATGAACACTGAAGCTTTCTTT	CASSQVIPSRIQGMNTEAFF
TRBJ2-4	TRBV28	NA	18	NA	TGTGCCAGCAGTTTATTTCTGGTTCGCAGAATGGCCAAAAACATTCAGTACTTC	CASSLFLVRRMAKNIQYF
TRBJ2-1	TRBV29-1	NA	14	NA	TGCAGCGTAACCGGGTCCCAATTTTTCAATGAGCAGTTCTTC	CSVTGSQFFNEQFF
TRBJ1-1	TRBV10-3	NA	12	NA	TGTGCCATCAGTCTTGGTGGGCGTGAAGCTTTCTTT	CAISLGGREAFF
TRBJ2-5	TRBV5-6	NA	16	TRBD2	TGTGCCAGCAGCTTGGAGACGGGAGGCCCGTTGGGGTCCCAGTACTTC	CASSLETGGPLGSQYF
TRBJ1-6	TRBV5-6	NA	16	TRBD1	TGTGCCAGCAGACAGTCACAGGGGCCCTATAATTCACCCCTCCACTTT	CASRQSQGPYNSPLHF
TRBJ2-1	TRBV11-3	NA	16	TRBD2	TGTGCCAGCAGCGCCCGAGACGGGGGGGCCAGTAATGAGCAGTTCTTC	CASSARDGGASNEQFF
TRBJ1-1	TRBV10-3	NA	15	NA	TGTGCCACAAAACGCCAGGGTCTGGAGAACACTGAAGCTTTCTTT	CATKRQGLENTEAFF
TRBJ2-1	TRBV10-1	NA	16	TRBD2	TGCGCCAGCAGTGAGACTCGGACTAGCGGATACAATGAGCAGTTCTTC	CASSETRTSGYNEQFF
TRBJ2-3	TRBV6-4	NA	14	NA	TGTGCCAGCAGTGACTCGGGGGGGCCAGATACGCAGTATTTT	CASSDSGGPDTQYF
TRBJ1-2	TRBV28	NA	18	NA	TGTGCCAGCAGTACCCAGGGTGTAACAGGGTCGGGAAACTATGGCTACACCTTC	CASSTQGVTGSGNYGYTF
TRBJ2-7	TRBV6-5	NA	14	NA	TGTGCCAGCGGAAAGGGGGTGGTCGCCTACGAGCAGTACTTC	CASGKGVVAYEQYF
TRBJ2-1	TRBV27	NA	15	TRBD2	TGTGCCAGCAGTTTAAGCGGGAGCTCCTACAATGAGCAGTTCTTC	CASSLSGSSYNEQFF